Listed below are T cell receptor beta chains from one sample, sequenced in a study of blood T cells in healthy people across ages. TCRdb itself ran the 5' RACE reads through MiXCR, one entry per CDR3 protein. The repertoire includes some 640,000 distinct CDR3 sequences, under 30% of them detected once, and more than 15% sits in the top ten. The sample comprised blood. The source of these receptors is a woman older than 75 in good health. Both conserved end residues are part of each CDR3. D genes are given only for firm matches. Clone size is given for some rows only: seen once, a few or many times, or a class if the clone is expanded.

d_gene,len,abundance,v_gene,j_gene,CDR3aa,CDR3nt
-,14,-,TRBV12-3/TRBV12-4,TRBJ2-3,CASSLPGSTDTEYF,TGTGCCAGCAGTTTGCCCGGGAGCACAGATACGGAATATTTC
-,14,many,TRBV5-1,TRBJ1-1,CASSSTGVNTEAFF,TGCGCCAGCAGCTCTACAGGAGTGAACACTGAAGCTTTCTTT
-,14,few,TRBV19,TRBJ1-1,CASRFRAFVTEAFF,TGTGCCAGTAGGTTCCGGGCTTTTGTGACTGAAGCTTTCTTT
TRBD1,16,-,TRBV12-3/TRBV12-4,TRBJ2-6,CASMTGPSSGANVLTF,TGTGCCAGCATGACAGGGCCCAGCTCTGGGGCCAACGTCCTGACTTTC
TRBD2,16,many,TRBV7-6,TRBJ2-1,CASSLVGTSSYNEQFF,TGTGCCAGCAGCTTAGTAGGGACTAGCAGTTACAATGAGCAGTTCTTC
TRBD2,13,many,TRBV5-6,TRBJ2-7,CASRPTGLAEQYF,TGTGCCAGCAGGCCCACCGGACTAGCAGAGCAGTACTTC
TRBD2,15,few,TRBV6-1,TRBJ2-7,CAGSELGGSPYEQYF,TGTGCCGGCAGTGAGCTGGGGGGGTCTCCCTACGAGCAGTACTTC
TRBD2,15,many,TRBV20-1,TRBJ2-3,CSAWYSGASTDTQYF,TGCAGTGCTTGGTACAGCGGGGCTAGCACAGATACGCAGTATTTT
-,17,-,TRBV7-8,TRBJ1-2,CASSYRGALNPTYGYTF,TGTGCCAGCAGCTATAGGGGGGCACTGAACCCTACCTATGGCTACACCTTC
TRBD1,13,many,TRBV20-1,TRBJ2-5,CSASGRGQGTQYF,TGCAGTGCTAGCGGCAGGGGGCAAGGGACCCAGTACTTC
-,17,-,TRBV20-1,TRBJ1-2,CSARDPTIRVGGYGYTF,TGCAGTGCTAGAGACCCCACGATCCGGGTCGGCGGCTATGGCTACACCTTC
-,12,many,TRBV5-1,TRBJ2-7,CASSLVGNEQYF,TGCGCCAGCAGCTTGGTCGGCAACGAGCAGTACTTC
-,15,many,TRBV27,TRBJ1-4,CASRAPGHRGEKLFF,TGTGCCAGCAGGGCACCGGGTCATCGGGGGGAAAAACTGTTTTTT
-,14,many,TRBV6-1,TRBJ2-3,CASSPGVSTDTQYF,TGTGCCAGCAGTCCAGGGGTGAGCACAGATACGCAGTATTTT
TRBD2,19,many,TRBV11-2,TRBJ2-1,CASSLVSGLAGGPGSEQFF,TGTGCCAGCAGCTTAGTTTCTGGACTAGCGGGGGGGCCTGGGAGCGAGCAGTTCTTC
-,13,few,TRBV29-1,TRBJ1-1,CSGDLGVNTEAFF,TGCAGCGGGGACCTTGGGGTGAACACTGAAGCTTTCTTT
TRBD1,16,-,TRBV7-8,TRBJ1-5,CASSSRDRGLGQPQHF,TGTGCCAGCAGCTCTAGGGACAGGGGGCTTGGGCAGCCCCAGCATTTT
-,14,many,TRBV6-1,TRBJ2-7,CASIIGDLFYEQYF,TGTGCCAGCATCATAGGGGACCTCTTCTACGAGCAGTACTTC
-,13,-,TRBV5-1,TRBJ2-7,CASKRAPMNEQYF,TGCGCCAGCAAGAGGGCCCCTATGAACGAGCAGTACTTC
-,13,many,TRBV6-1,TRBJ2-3,CASLLQGADTQYF,TGTGCCAGCTTACTTCAGGGTGCAGATACGCAGTATTTT
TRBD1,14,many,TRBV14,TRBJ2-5,CASSQFRGLETQYF,TGTGCCAGCAGCCAGTTTAGGGGGCTGGAGACCCAGTACTTC
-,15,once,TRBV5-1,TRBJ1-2,CASSLVVGTDGGYTF,TGCGCCAGCAGCTTGGTAGTCGGGACGGATGGTGGCTACACCTTC
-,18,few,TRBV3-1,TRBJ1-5,CASSQRGFSPNSNQPQHF,TGTGCCAGCAGCCAACGGGGGTTTTCGCCTAATAGCAATCAGCCCCAGCATTTT
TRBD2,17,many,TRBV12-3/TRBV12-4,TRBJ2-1,CASSLSGGLFSYNEQFF,TGTGCCAGCAGCCTTAGCGGGGGGCTGTTCTCGTACAATGAGCAGTTCTTC
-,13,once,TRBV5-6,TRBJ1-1,CASSLYQYTEAFF,TGTGCCAGCAGCTTGTATCAGTACACTGAAGCTTTCTTT
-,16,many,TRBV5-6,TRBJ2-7,CASSPQDKATPYEQYF,TGTGCCAGCAGCCCGCAGGACAAAGCTACTCCCTACGAGCAGTACTTC
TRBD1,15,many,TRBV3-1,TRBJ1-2,CASSHNAGQNYGYTF,TGTGCCAGCAGCCATAACGCGGGACAGAACTATGGCTACACCTTC